This T cell receptor beta chain is from a study of spatial heterogeneity in lung cancer. Described time point: blood at routine non-recurrence follow-up after resection. The germline CDR1 and CDR2 sequences are MNHEY and SVGEGT. CDR3 length: 15 amino acids. V shed 5 bases and J shed 0 bases, with 10 bases lying between them. Each CDR3 protein gets one entry after TCRdb re-called the 5' RACE reads with MiXCR. The table records approximately 93,000 distinct CDR3 sequences, roughly a fifth of them present only once. The TCR originated in a male donor with early-stage non-small cell lung cancer. The chain is built from TRBV6-2 or TRBV6-3 and TRBJ2-2, with D uncertain. The source was PBMCs, collected at follow-up. CDR3 sequence reads: CASSRDRANTGELFF. CDR3 DNA sequence: TGTGCCAGCAGTCGAGACCGAGCGAACACCGGGGAGCTGTTTTTT.